This TCR beta chain was identified in a study of blood T cell repertoires in COVID-19. Study information: Samples came from the United States, Italy and Spain, spanning acute and convalescent COVID-19. PBMCs, B-cell-depleted T cells, or T cells were the source of the cDNA or gDNA that made up the material.

This CDR3 contains 14 residues. CDR1 SGHRS and CDR2 YFSETQ come from the germline V gene. Unmatched junction bases numbered 6, after V lost 4 bases and J lost 3 bases. Study processing details: Scientists estimated how many nucleated cells there were by amplifying reference gene primers. TCRdb keeps only in-frame clones here, not all; method: immunoSEQ multiplex PCR. V and J calls and clone size follow that table, whereas D and trimming were derived from the DNA. The sample includes approximately 63,000 clones, approximately 86% of them seen just once. This receptor was identified in a woman over 75 with active COVID-19. The sample comprised peripheral blood. V gene TRBV5-1 combines with J gene TRBJ2-7; TRBD2 agrees at 8 bases. DNA for the CDR3: TGCGCCAGCAGCCCCCTAGCGGGCGGCTACGAGCAGTACTTC. This encodes CASSPLAGGYEQYF.